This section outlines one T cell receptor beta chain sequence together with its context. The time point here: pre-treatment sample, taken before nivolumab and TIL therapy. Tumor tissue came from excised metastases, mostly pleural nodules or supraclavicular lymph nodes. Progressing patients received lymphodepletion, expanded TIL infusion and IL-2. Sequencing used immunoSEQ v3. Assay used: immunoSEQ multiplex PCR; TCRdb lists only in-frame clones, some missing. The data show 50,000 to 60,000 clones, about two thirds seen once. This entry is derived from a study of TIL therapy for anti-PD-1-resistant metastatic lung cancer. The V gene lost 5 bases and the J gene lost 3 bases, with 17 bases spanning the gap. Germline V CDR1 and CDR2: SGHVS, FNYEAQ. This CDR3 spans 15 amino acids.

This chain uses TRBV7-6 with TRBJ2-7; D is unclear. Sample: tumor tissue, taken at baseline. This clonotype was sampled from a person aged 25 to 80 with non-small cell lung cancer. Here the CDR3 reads CASSPNNSPLYEQYF. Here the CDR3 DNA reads TGTGCCAGCAGCCCCAATAACAGTCCTCTCTACGAGCAGTACTTC.